The present T cell receptor (beta chain) was sequenced within a study of CD8+ T cells in alopecia areata. About the research overall: Patients took tofacitinib for 6 to 18 months, followed by 6 drug-free months.

The CDR3 spans 15 residues. V dropped 6 bases and J dropped 6; count of bases not matched to a gene: 10. The V gene's germline CDR1 is MNHEY and CDR2 SVGAGI. Once RNA had been extracted, it was reverse transcribed into cDNA to act as the sequencing template. Profiled with immunoSEQ multiplex PCR; TCRdb holds only in-frame clones, not every one. The sample shows hundreds of thousands of clones, less than 80% of them seen only once. Both peripheral blood and punch biopsies of lesional scalp skin were obtained from patients who had alopecia areata. Study results and caveats: Sequencing of scalp samples also includes resident alphabeta T cells from normal skin. Greater clonality was observed in lesional scalp samples, especially alopecia totalis/universalis, versus normal scalp.

Notes on this clone: Its antigen remains unidentified.

The TCR was taken from a human donor with alopecia areata. The chain recombines TRBV6-5 with TRBJ1-2, with 10 bases aligning to TRBD1. Sample: CD4+ T cells sorted from blood, taken at week 0. The CDR3, as DNA: TGTGCCAGCAGAAACCACCGGGACAGGGGCCATGGCTACACCTTC. Amino acids: CASRNHRDRGHGYTF.